Sequencing of this TCR beta chain was carried out in a study of T cells expressing NK-cell markers. Germline V gene lookup returns CDR1 SGDLS and CDR2 YYNGEE. The CDR3 totals 14 residues. Each CDR3 protein gets one entry in TCRdb, which reprocessed the 5' RACE reads and gives no DNA. Its table lists about 550,000 distinct CDR3 sequences. Sample: blood T cells: a sorted CD56 or NKG2C T cell subset, CD4+ or CD8+ T cells, or bulk PBMC T cells (not recorded which). The clonotype originates from a man between 18 and 29 years old in good health. The V gene is TRBV9, the J gene TRBJ2-1. CDR3 sequence reads: CASSETASYNEQFF.